The rows below give T cell receptor beta chains drawn from one sample of a study of beta chain features in type 1 diabetes. Profiling relied on immunoSEQ multiplex PCR, and the TCRdb table lists in-frame clones only, not all of them. The sample lists about 220,000 clones; 11% were seen once. Sequenced: central memory CD4+ T cells from blood. The receptors were sampled from a man aged 18 to 29 in good health. CDR3s leave out the opening cysteine and the closing phenylalanine or tryptophan.

>TRBJ1-4|TRBV7-2
ASSRQANEKLF
>TRBJ2-7|TRBV5-1
ASSLTSGRDEQY
>TRBJ2-3|TRBV27
ASTSGTSTDTQY
>TRBJ1-2|TRBV7-9
ASSLGGQESNYGYT
>TRBJ1-2|TRBV30
AWSAGGGQAITVGYT
>TRBJ2-5|TRBV30
AWSVGASGGQETQY
>TRBJ2-1|TRBV21-1
ASSKVVMARYNEQF
>TRBJ2-7|TRBV18
ASSPGPSYEQY
>TRBJ1-2|TRBV7-2
ASSIQGYGYT
>TRBJ2-2|TRBV2
ASRTQLATGELF
>TRBJ2-1|TRBV7-2
ASSPGLAGNNEQF
>TRBJ2-5|TRBV7-2
ASSLGGQGQRETQY
>TRBJ2-7|TRBV10-3
AISESGYEQY
>TRBJ2-2|TRBV27
ASSQTVQPGELF
>TRBJ2-3|TRBV30
AWSRFPDTQY
>TRBJ2-7|TRBV29-1
SVEVKGTPYEQY
>TRBJ2-3|TRBV30
AWRSYRGRGADTQY
>TRBJ2-7|TRBV2
ASSPTTYEQY
>TRBJ2-3|TRBV11-2
ASSLAGGGDTQY
>TRBJ2-5|TRBV6-5
ASSYRGRRQETQY
>TRBJ2-2|TRBV15
ATSRDPNTGELF
>TRBJ2-1|TRBV27
ASSTPGLALNEQF
>TRBJ2-3|TRBV4-3
ASSQGLAGVSDTQY
>TRBJ2-3|TRBV30
AWSSQGPDTQY
>TRBJ2-7|TRBV6-1
ASSDPSTSNYEQY
>TRBJ2-3|TRBV28
ASSDLGRGGTDTQY
>TRBJ2-1|TRBV7-8
ASSLGGSVNEQF
>TRBJ2-1|TRBV5-4
ASSPRGRGDSNEQF
>TRBJ2-5|TRBV2
ASSELVMETQY
>TRBJ2-7|TRBV5-1
ASSLFAGDYEQY
>TRBJ2-3|TRBV6-6
ASLHDREY
>TRBJ2-1|TRBV9
ASSVLSGYDNEQF
>TRBJ2-2|TRBV4-1
ASREGGELF
>TRBJ2-1|TRBV28
ASSYNPTGLAGTFNEQF
>TRBJ2-3|TRBV30
AGTGDLRDTQY
>TRBJ2-3|TRBV7-9
ASIAGTITDTQY
>TRBJ2-4|TRBV7-2
ASSRAGGPKNIQY